This T cell receptor beta chain stems from a study of OX40 agonist ivuxolimab in advanced cancers. Study in general: Ivuxolimab doses were 0.01, 0.1, 0.3, 1.5, 3 or 10 mg/kg every 2 weeks. Study outcomes and limitations: Antigens targeted by the expanded peripheral T cells were not determined.

Assay: immunoSEQ multiplex PCR; the TCRdb copy retains only in-frame clones and omits some. The sample yields about 36,000 clones, approximately 80% seen once. For this clone: Its antigen is still unknown.

No patient had autoimmune disease or received systemic immunosuppression. Germline V gene data show CDR1 as SGHAT and CDR2 as FQNNGV. Trimming cost V 0 bases and J 2 bases, with 5 bases left between them. CDR3 size: 14 residues. The sample consisted of CD4+ or CD8+ T cells sorted from blood, taken in a trial of the OX40 agonist ivuxolimab. This rearrangement joins TRBV11-2 to TRBJ1-3; D not resolved. The receptor was derived from an adult with an advanced solid tumor such as melanoma, head and neck, liver or kidney cancer. The CDR3 loop reads CASSLEPAGNTIYF. Written as DNA, the CDR3 is TGTGCCAGCAGCTTAGAGCCGGCTGGAAACACCATATATTTT.